This T cell receptor beta chain stems from a study of T-cell memory formation after mild COVID-19. TCRdb reanalysed the 5' RACE reads using MiXCR and keeps one entry per CDR3 protein. Counted here are about 130,000 distinct CDR3 sequences, under 30% occurring once; the ten biggest clones make up roughly 24%. The study's findings and limits: Whether second-wave clones peaking at day 37 were SARS-CoV-2 specific went unconfirmed. From day 15 to 85, contracting clones were balanced between CD4 and CD8, whereas later expanders leaned toward CD4+. Mainly in CM and EM were contracting CD4+ clones; CD8+ were in EMRA.

The CDR3 has 15 residues. The J segment lost 9 bases and the V segment lost 6 bases, leaving 16 bases of the junction unmatched. This clonotype has a handful of counts. Its antigen is unidentified. This rearrangement joins TRBV12-3 or TRBV12-4 to TRBJ2-7; the match to TRBD2 covers 8 bases. The clonotype was recovered from an adult woman who had mild COVID-19 (a few samples of this study predate the infection). Cell type and time point are not known. Specimen: PBMCs or a T cell subset sorted from them (not recorded which). The CDR3 spells CASSLTVSGIVGQYF. The CDR3 DNA follows: TGTGCCAGCAGCCTGACTGTTAGCGGGATTGTGGGGCAGTACTTC.